The 14 T cell receptor beta chains presented below share a single source sample, sequenced in a study of T cells in Graves' hyperthyroidism and ophthalmopathy. Amplified TCR beta CDR3 regions derived from RNA transcripts. TCR CDR3 regions were first amplified by RT-PCR with HTBI primers. TCRdb re-analysed the multiplex PCR reads in MiXCR, keeping a single row per CDR3 protein. This table holds a few hundred thousand distinct CDR3 sequences, roughly 15% found once. The sample was blood. Receptor source: a woman in her thirties with Graves' ophthalmopathy.

V and J are TRBV20-1 and TRBJ1-2, with TRBD1 as a possible D gene (5 bases). Trimming took off 0 bases at V and 6 bases at J, with 17 bases between the two ends. In germline, CDR1 is DFQATT, CDR2 SNEGSKA (reference sequence). This CDR3 contains 15 residues. Here the CDR3 DNA reads TGCAGTGCTAGAGATCACCGGGGCCCAAATGATGGCTACACCTTC. This encodes CSARDHRGPNDGYTF.

This chain uses TRBV7-9 with TRBJ2-7; D is possibly TRBD2 (5 bases). V gave up 2 bases and J gave up 0 bases, with 11 bases separating them. Per the germline V gene, CDR1 is SEHNR and CDR2 is FQNEAQ (reference sequence). The CDR3 covers 15 residues. In DNA form, the CDR3 reads TGTGCCAGCAGCTTATTGAGGGATGGCTCCTACGAGCAGTACTTC. This sequence encodes CASSLLRDGSYEQYF.

The rearrangement uses TRBV2 and TRBJ2-5; D might be TRBD1 (8 bases). The CDR3 spans 15 residues. The germline gives CDR1 SNHLY, CDR2 FYNNEI. V was pared by 6 bases and J by 5 bases, with 19 bases between. The CDR3 reads CASSGGQGGVETQYF. CDR3 nucleotide sequence: TGTGCCAGCAGCGGTGGACAGGGAGGGGTCGAGACCCAGTACTTC.

This clonotype was picked up many times. The chain links TRBV7-6 to TRBJ2-1; TRBD2 aligns across 7 bases. The V segment lost 1 base and the J segment 10 bases; nucleotides outside the gene matches: 10. Germline V lookup: CDR1 SGHVS, CDR2 FNYEAQ. There are 15 residues in the CDR3. The CDR3 region has the DNA TGTGCCAGCAGCTTAGTTGCGGGGGTGTCCGGGGAGCAGTTCTTC. Translating gives CASSLVAGVSGEQFF.

This clonotype was seen at least ten times. This rearrangement joins TRBV11-2 to TRBJ2-7; the D gene is possibly TRBD2 (7 bases). CDR3 length: 15 amino acids. From germline, CDR1 is SGHAT and CDR2 FQNNGV. Between the trimmed V and J ends, which lost 3 bases and 5 bases, there was a span of 17 bases. Here the CDR3 DNA reads TGTGCCAGCAGCTTGGTGGGGGGGCCGCCGAACGAGCAGTACTTC. Its protein is CASSLVGGPPNEQYF.

In this sample, this clonotype turned up a few times. The V gene is TRBV6-1, the J gene TRBJ1-4; D remains ambiguous. This CDR3 has 14 residues. Trimming took off 5 bases at V and 8 bases at J, with 15 bases between the two ends. Germline assignment: CDR1 MNHNS and CDR2 SASEGT. Written as DNA, the CDR3 is TGTGCCAGCAGTAGCGGGATCTTTCTCGAAAAACTGTTTTTT. As protein: CASSSGIFLEKLFF.

This clonotype was seen many times. The chain links TRBV7-9 to TRBJ1-2, with a possible D match to TRBD1 (5 bases). The CDR3 consists of 16 residues. Trimming took off 1 base at V and 3 bases at J, with 15 bases between the two ends. Germline V gene data show CDR1 as SEHNR and CDR2 as FQNEAQ (reference sequence). In DNA, the CDR3 is TGTGCCAGCAGCTTAGTGGTCCCCCGAGGGGACTATGGCTACACCTTC. Amino acids: CASSLVVPRGDYGYTF.

In its sample, this clonotype was seen many times. CDR3 region: CASSVTGGRNEQFF. The CDR3 coding sequence is TGTGCCAGCAGTGTAACGGGGGGGCGCAATGAGCAGTTCTTC. The chain recombines TRBV7-9 with TRBJ2-1; 8 bases are shared with TRBD2. The CDR3 runs to 14 residues. Germline V gene data show CDR1 as SEHNR and CDR2 as FQNEAQ (reference sequence). The V gene end was trimmed by 6 bases and the J gene end by 6 bases; junction bases not matched to a gene: 7.

This clonotype occurred many times. The chain is built from TRBV6-1 and TRBJ1-6; the match to TRBD1 covers 10 bases. CDR1 is MNHNS and CDR2 is SASEGT in the germline V gene. The CDR3 has 15 amino acids. V was pared by 5 bases and J by 11 bases, with 9 bases of the junction left unmatched. Here the CDR3 DNA reads TGTGCCAGCAGTCCCGACAGGGGGCGCGCCACACCCCTCCACTTT. Translated, it gives CASSPDRGRATPLHF.

A note on this clonotype: A much more abundant neighbour one base away suggests this may be a read error. V and J are TRBV7-9 and TRBJ1-1; D ambiguous. Germline V gives CDR1 SEHNR, CDR2 FQNEAQ (reference sequence). The CDR3 spans 12 residues. The CDR3 DNA is TGTGTCAGCAGCCGACCCAACACTGAAGCTTTCTTT. Translation gives CVSSRPNTEAFF.

The chain links TRBV24-1 to TRBJ2-1, with TRBD2 matching 8 bases. Losses at the gene ends were 0 bases for V and 6 bases for J; bases not matched to a gene: 3. Per germline, CDR1 KGHDR and CDR2 SFDVKD. The CDR3 has 15 amino acids. This CDR3 reads CATSDLGAGGNEQFF. In DNA form, the CDR3 reads TGTGCCACCAGTGATTTGGGGGCGGGGGGCAATGAGCAGTTCTTC.

The sample holds many counts of this clonotype. The chain uses TRBV28 and TRBJ1-6; D is ambiguous. Trimming shortened V by 1 base and J by 6 bases, and 10 bases separated the two germline ends. Germline assignment: CDR1 MDHEN and CDR2 SYDVKM. This CDR3 is 15 amino acids long. CDR3 DNA: TGTGCCAGCAGTTTATCCGATATACCTAATTCACCCCTCCACTTT. It specifies CASSLSDIPNSPLHF.

This clonotype occurred many times. V is TRBV11-3 and J is TRBJ2-1; 7 nucleotides match TRBD2. Germline-derived CDR1 and CDR2 are SGHNT and YENEEA. The junction had 18 bases not matched to a gene; V was cut back by 0 bases and J by 7 bases. CDR3 length equals 19 residues. The CDR3 protein is CASSLDRGMTSRGENEQFF. In DNA, the CDR3 is TGTGCCAGCAGCTTAGATCGTGGAATGACTAGCCGGGGCGAGAATGAGCAGTTCTTC.

The J gene is TRBJ1-3, the V gene TRBV24-1; D unclear. V shed 4 bases and J shed 8 bases, with 14 bases lying between them. Germline V lookup: CDR1 KGHDR, CDR2 SFDVKD. The CDR3 runs to 14 residues. The CDR3 nucleotides are TGTGCCACCAGTGACTCCAAAGGTCGTGACACCATATATTTT. It yields the protein CATSDSKGRDTIYF.